These 3 T cell receptor beta chains were all obtained from the same sample, sequenced in a study of T cells expressing NK-cell markers. TCRdb derives one entry per CDR3 protein from the 5' RACE reads, leaving out DNA. Its table records under 500,000 distinct CDR3 sequences. Sequenced: blood T cells: a sorted CD56 or NKG2C T cell subset, CD4+ or CD8+ T cells, or bulk PBMC T cells (not recorded which). These receptors were taken from a woman aged 18 to 75 in good health.

The rearrangement links TRBV12-3 or TRBV12-4 to TRBJ2-2; the D gene TCRdb calls, TRBD1, cannot be checked with no DNA. The CDR3 length is 13 residues. This chain's CDR3 is CASSPRTVGELFF.

The gene calls are TRBV7-7 and TRBJ2-7; the D gene TCRdb calls, TRBD2, cannot be checked with no DNA. CDR3 size: 15 residues. Germline lookup yields CDR1 SSHAT and CDR2 FNYEAQ (reference sequence). Here the CDR3 reads CASSFGAGTSHEQYF.

The chain joins TRBV4-3 to TRBJ2-5. Germline V lookup: CDR1 LGHNA, CDR2 YSLEER. The CDR3 consists of 15 residues. CDR3 amino acids: CASSQSYADQETQYF.